Presented here are 20 T cell receptor beta chains from one specimen sequenced in a study of chemoradiotherapy in HPV16-positive cancers (dated by TCRdb to 2022 to 2024). Receptor libraries were prepared by the immunoSEQ multiplex PCR assay. The table comes from immuneACCESS by way of TCRdb, which keeps in-frame sequences with V and J called. Part of the clones is missing from these tables; in studies checked, under half for an unresolved V gene and the rest for unknown reasons. A total of thousands of clones appear in this sample, about 90% of them only once. The ten largest clones take up approximately 2.6% of the sample. The starting material was tumor tissue, obtained from a patient who underwent chemoradiotherapy. The receptors come from a human donor with HPV-associated anogenital cancer.

V and J are TRBV9 and TRBJ2-5; D is uncertain. Per the germline V gene, CDR1 is SGDLS and CDR2 is YYNGEE. V was trimmed by 0 bases and J by 5 bases, leaving 11 bases between them. This CDR3 contains 14 residues. The CDR3 sequence: CASSVDSLLETQYF. In DNA form, the CDR3 reads TGTGCCAGCAGCGTAGATAGTTTGTTGGAGACCCAGTACTTC.

V gene TRBV28 combines with J gene TRBJ1-3, with D hard to call. Deletions cut 6 bases from V and 4 bases from J, with 16 bases between. The CDR3 contains 15 residues. Germline V gene data show CDR1 as MDHEN and CDR2 as SYDVKM. The CDR3 sequence is CASRFPGGPGNTIYF. The CDR3 bases are TGTGCCAGCAGGTTCCCCGGCGGACCGGGAAACACCATATATTTT.

This chain joins TRBV6-5 and TRBJ2-1; D may be TRBD2 (5 bases). Trimming shortened V by 5 bases and J by 7 bases, and 12 bases separated the two germline ends. Germline loops: CDR1 MNHEY, CDR2 SVGAGI. The CDR3 is 13 residues long. CDR3 loop: CASSTTLGNEQFF. DNA of the CDR3: TGTGCCAGCAGTACGACACTAGGAAATGAGCAGTTCTTC.

V and J are TRBV28 and TRBJ2-7; maybe TRBD2 (5 bases). This CDR3 comprises 12 residues. V gave up 6 bases and J gave up 0 bases, with 6 bases separating them. From germline, CDR1 is MDHEN and CDR2 SYDVKM. CDR3 sequence (DNA): TGTGCCAGCAGCGGGATCTCCTACGAGCAGTACTTC. Translating it yields CASSGISYEQYF. Drawing the rest from reference TRBV28 and TRBJ2-7, the complete variable domain is DVKVTQSSRYLVKRTGEKVFLECVQDMDHENMFWYRQDPGLGLRLIYFSYDVKMKEKGDIPEGYSVSREKKERFSLILESASTNQTSMYLCASSGISYEQYFGPGTRLTVT.

The chain joins TRBV7-2 to TRBJ2-1, with 12 bases identical to TRBD2. Germline-derived CDR1 and CDR2 are SGHTA and FQGNSA. There are 15 residues in the CDR3. The V and J ends lost 5 bases and 8 bases, in that order; junction bases with no gene match: 7. This chain's CDR3 is CASSATSGRLHEQFF. DNA of the CDR3: TGTGCCAGCAGCGCTACTAGCGGGAGGCTTCATGAGCAGTTCTTC.

The CDR3 sequence is CAWSVGQGFLYEQYF. The CDR3 region has the DNA TGTGCCTGGAGTGTAGGGCAGGGGTTTTTATACGAGCAGTACTTC. This chain joins TRBV30 and TRBJ2-7, with D possibly matching TRBD1 (6 bases). The CDR3 extends over 15 amino acids. The ends were cut back, 0 bases at V and 4 bases at J, with 16 bases in the middle. Germline V gene sequence: CDR1 GTSNPN, CDR2 SVGIG (reference sequence).

The chain uses TRBV6-1 and TRBJ2-1, with D perhaps TRBD2 (5 bases). Trimming left V 3 bases short and J 6 bases short, with 12 bases between. The V gene's germline CDR1 is MNHNS and CDR2 SASEGT. The CDR3 is 14 amino acids. CDR3 nucleotide sequence: TGTGCCAGCAGTGAGAGGGTCCGGGGCAATGAGCAGTTCTTC. Amino acid sequence: CASSERVRGNEQFF.

The table lists this clone with a count of one. The chain is built from TRBV9 and TRBJ2-5; TRBD2 matches at 7 bases. Germline CDR1 is SGDLS and CDR2 is YYNGEE. V shed 0 bases, J shed 4 bases, and the junction held 9 bases outside the gene matches. This CDR3 region has 16 residues. The CDR3 bases are TGTGCCAGCAGCGTAGGAGTCGGGGACTACGGAGAGACCCAGTACTTC. This translates into CASSVGVGDYGETQYF. Together with reference TRBV9 and TRBJ2-5, the CDR3 gives the full variable domain: DSGVTQTPKHLITATGQRVTLRCSPRSGDLSVYWYQQSLDQGLQFLIQYYNGEERAKGNILERFSAQQFPDLHSELNLSSLELGDSALYFCASSVGVGDYGETQYFGPGTRLLVL.

This clone was detected only a few times. The chain's CDR3 is CASRTDSLRGYTF. The CDR3 coding sequence is TGTGCCAGCAGGACGGACAGCCTAAGAGGCTACACCTTC. The J gene is TRBJ1-2, the V gene TRBV28, with TRBD1 as a possible D gene (6 bases). Trimming removed 6 bases at V and 8 bases at J, with 16 bases between. The germline V gene has CDR1 MDHEN and CDR2 SYDVKM. There are 13 residues in the CDR3.

The chain carries TRBV10-3 and TRBJ1-5, with TRBD1 as a possible D gene (6 bases). Germline CDR1 reads ENHRY; CDR2 reads SYGVKD. The CDR3 is 15 residues long. Trimming shortened V by 10 bases and J by 2 bases, and 18 bases separated the two germline ends. Written as DNA, the CDR3 is TGTGCCACCGACCCCGGGACACCCCGCAATCAGCCCCAGCATTTT. Translated, it gives CATDPGTPRNQPQHF.

The genes are TRBV6-4 and TRBJ2-3; 8 nucleotides align to TRBD2. The CDR3 extends over 15 amino acids. Germline CDR1 MRHNA, CDR2 SNTAGT. The junction had 4 bases not matched to a gene; V was cut back by 4 bases and J by 1 base. The CDR3 sequence: CASSVSGGGTDTQYF. The DNA for the CDR3 is TGTGCCAGCAGTGTAAGCGGGGGAGGCACAGATACGCAGTATTTT.

V and J are TRBV7-3 and TRBJ2-2; tentatively, D is TRBD2 (5 bases). The CDR3 length is 13 residues. From germline, CDR1 is SGHTA and CDR2 FQGTGA. The V end lost 4 bases, the J end lost 14 bases, and 17 bases lay between the germline ends. CDR3 DNA sequence: TGTGCCAGCAGCTCACGAACCGACGGGAAACTGTTTTTT. Protein: CASSSRTDGKLFF.

This clone is a singleton in its sample. This chain uses TRBV19 with TRBJ2-3; D tentatively fits TRBD1 or TRBD2 (5 bases each). Germline-derived CDR1 and CDR2 are LNHDA and SQIVND (reference sequence). This CDR3 spans 16 amino acids. The V gene lost 5 bases and the J gene lost 2 bases, with 17 bases spanning the gap. The CDR3 nucleotides are TGTGCCAGTAGTTCATGGGACGCTGGGTCCACAGATACGCAGTATTTT. Protein sequence: CASSSWDAGSTDTQYF.

This clone was detected only once. This sequence joins TRBV7-2 and TRBJ2-1, with 10 bases that match TRBD2. There are 15 residues in the CDR3. Looked up from germline, CDR1 is SGHTA and CDR2 is FQGNSA. J gave up 8 bases and V 0 bases, and 4 bases lay outside the gene matches. This CDR3 is CASSLATSGNDEQFF. CDR3 in DNA: TGTGCCAGCAGCTTAGCAACTAGCGGGAACGATGAGCAGTTCTTC.

V and J are TRBV5-5 and TRBJ2-2, with D tentatively TRBD1 or TRBD2 (6 bases each). V was clipped by 4 bases and J by 4 bases, with 17 bases between them. The CDR3 runs 16 residues. Germline V gene data show CDR1 as SGHKS and CDR2 as YYEKEE (reference sequence). This CDR3 is CASSRRGQGSTGELFF. The DNA of the CDR3 is TGTGCCAGCAGCCGGCGGGGCCAGGGGAGCACCGGGGAGCTGTTTTTT. Full variable domain (rest looked up from reference TRBV5-5 and TRBJ2-2): DAGVTQSPTHLIKTRGQQVTLRCSPISGHKSVSWYQQVLGQGPQFIFQYYEKEERGRGNFPDRFSARQFPNYSSELNVNALLLGDSALYLCASSRRGQGSTGELFFGEGSRLTVL.

The chain combines TRBV5-4 with TRBJ2-3, with 8 bases lining up with TRBD2. Germline lookup yields CDR1 SGHNT and CDR2 YYREEE (reference sequence). The CDR3 runs 15 residues. Germline trimming cut 3 bases from V and 5 bases from J; bases unmatched to any gene: 8. The CDR3 DNA is TGTGCCAGCAGCTCAAACGGGAGGGGCGAAGATACGCAGTATTTT. It yields the protein CASSSNGRGEDTQYF.

CDR3 amino acids: CASRIGQGPEQYF. The CDR3 DNA follows: TGCGCCAGCAGAATCGGACAGGGGCCCGAGCAGTACTTC. This chain connects TRBV5-1 to TRBJ2-7, with 9 bases identical to TRBD1. The ends lost 5 bases at V and 6 bases at J; junction bases unmatched: 6. Germline V gene data show CDR1 as SGHRS and CDR2 as YFSETQ. The CDR3 is 13 amino acids.

V usage is TRBV11-3 and J usage is TRBJ2-3, with D tentatively TRBD1 (5 bases). V was pared by 1 base and J by 1 base, with 9 bases between. The length of the CDR3 is 15 residues. The V gene's germline CDR1 is SGHNT and CDR2 YENEEA. The CDR3 region has the DNA TGTGCCAGCAGCTTAGGACAGATAGGCACAGATACGCAGTATTTT. This translates into CASSLGQIGTDTQYF.

This chain uses TRBV27 with TRBJ2-7, with 7 bases lining up with TRBD2. Germline-derived CDR1 and CDR2 are MNHEY and SMNVEV (reference sequence). This CDR3 comprises 12 residues. V lost 6 bases to trimming and J lost 6 bases; unmatched junction nucleotides: 5. Here the CDR3 DNA reads TGTGCCAGCAGATTTGGGGGGGGCGAGCAGTACTTC. Its translation is CASRFGGGEQYF.

This clone was counted between two and nine times. This chain connects TRBV5-1 to TRBJ2-5, with D tentatively TRBD1 (6 bases). Germline V gene sequence: CDR1 SGHRS, CDR2 YFSETQ. V was cut by 2 bases and J by 1 base, with 9 bases left in between. This CDR3 is built from 14 residues. CDR3 DNA: TGCGCCAGCAGCTTCCGGGACACCCAAGAGACCCAGTACTTC. It specifies CASSFRDTQETQYF. The full variable domain, with the rest looked up from reference TRBV5-1 and TRBJ2-5, is KAGVTQTPRYLIKTRGQQVTLSCSPISGHRSVSWYQQTPGQGLQFLFEYFSETQRNKGNFPGRFSGRQFSNSRSEMNVSTLELGDSALYLCASSFRDTQETQYFGPGTRLLVL.